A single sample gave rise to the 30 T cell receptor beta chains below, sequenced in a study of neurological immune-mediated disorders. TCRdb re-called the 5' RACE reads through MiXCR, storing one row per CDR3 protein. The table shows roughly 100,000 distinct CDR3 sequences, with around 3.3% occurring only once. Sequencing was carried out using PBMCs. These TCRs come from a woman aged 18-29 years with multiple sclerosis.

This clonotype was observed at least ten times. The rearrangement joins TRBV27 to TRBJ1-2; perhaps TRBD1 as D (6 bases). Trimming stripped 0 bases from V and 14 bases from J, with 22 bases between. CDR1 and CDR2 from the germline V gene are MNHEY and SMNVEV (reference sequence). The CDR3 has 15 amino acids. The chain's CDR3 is CASSLSAGAPTGKTF. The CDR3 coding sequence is TGTGCCAGCAGTTTATCGGCGGGGGCCCCCACGGGGAAGACCTTC.

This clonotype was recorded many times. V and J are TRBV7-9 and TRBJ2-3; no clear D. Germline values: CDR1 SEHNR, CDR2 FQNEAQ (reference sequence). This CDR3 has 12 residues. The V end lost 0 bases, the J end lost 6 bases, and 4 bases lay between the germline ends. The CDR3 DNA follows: TGTGCCAGCAGCTTAGCTCTCGATACGCAGTATTTT. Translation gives CASSLALDTQYF.

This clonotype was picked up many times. The CDR3 DNA reads TGCGCCAGCAGCTTGCTGTCGGGGGAGACCTCCTACGAGCAGTACTTC. Translated: CASSLLSGETSYEQYF. V is TRBV5-1 and J is TRBJ2-7; D is perhaps TRBD2 (6 bases). V dropped 1 base and J dropped 0 bases, with 14 bases sitting between them. The CDR3 covers 16 residues. Per the germline V gene, CDR1 is SGHRS and CDR2 is YFSETQ.

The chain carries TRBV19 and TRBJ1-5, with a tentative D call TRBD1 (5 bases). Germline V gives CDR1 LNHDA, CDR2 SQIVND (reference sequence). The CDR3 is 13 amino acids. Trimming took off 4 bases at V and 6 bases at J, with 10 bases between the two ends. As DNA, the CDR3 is TGTGCCAGTAGTACGCGGGGGGTTCAGCCCCAGCATTTT. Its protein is CASSTRGVQPQHF.

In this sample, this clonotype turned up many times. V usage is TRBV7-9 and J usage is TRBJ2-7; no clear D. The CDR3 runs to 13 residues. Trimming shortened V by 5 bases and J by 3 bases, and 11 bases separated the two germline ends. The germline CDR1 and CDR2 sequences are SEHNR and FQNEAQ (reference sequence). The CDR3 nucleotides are TGTGCCAGCAGCCAGATAAACAGCTACGAGCAGTACTTC. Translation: CASSQINSYEQYF.

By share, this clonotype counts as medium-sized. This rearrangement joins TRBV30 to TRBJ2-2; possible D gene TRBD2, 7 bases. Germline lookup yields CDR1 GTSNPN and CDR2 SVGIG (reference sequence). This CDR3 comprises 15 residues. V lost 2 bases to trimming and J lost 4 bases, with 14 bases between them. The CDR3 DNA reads TGTGCCTGGAGTCTCGGGGGGACACTCACCGGGGAGCTGTTTTTT. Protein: CAWSLGGTLTGELFF.

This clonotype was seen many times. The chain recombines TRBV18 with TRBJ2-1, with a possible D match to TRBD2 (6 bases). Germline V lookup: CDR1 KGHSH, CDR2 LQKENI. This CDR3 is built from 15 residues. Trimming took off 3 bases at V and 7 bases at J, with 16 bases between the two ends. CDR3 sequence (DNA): TGTGCCAGCTCACCCGGGACTGGTCCTTGGAATGAGCAGTTCTTC. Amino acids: CASSPGTGPWNEQFF.

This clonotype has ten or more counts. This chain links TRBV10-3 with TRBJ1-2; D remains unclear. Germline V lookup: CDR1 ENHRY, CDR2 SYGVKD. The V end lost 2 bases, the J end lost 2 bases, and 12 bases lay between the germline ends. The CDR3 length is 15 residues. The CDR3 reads CAISEPIPGNYGYTF. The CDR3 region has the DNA TGTGCCATCAGTGAGCCGATCCCGGGGAACTATGGCTACACCTTC.

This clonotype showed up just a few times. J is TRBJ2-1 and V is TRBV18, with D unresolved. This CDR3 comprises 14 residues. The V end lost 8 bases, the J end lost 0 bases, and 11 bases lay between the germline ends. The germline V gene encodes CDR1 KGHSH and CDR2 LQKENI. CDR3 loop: CASRQVGSYNEQFF. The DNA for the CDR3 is TGTGCCAGCCGTCAAGTGGGCTCCTACAATGAGCAGTTCTTC.

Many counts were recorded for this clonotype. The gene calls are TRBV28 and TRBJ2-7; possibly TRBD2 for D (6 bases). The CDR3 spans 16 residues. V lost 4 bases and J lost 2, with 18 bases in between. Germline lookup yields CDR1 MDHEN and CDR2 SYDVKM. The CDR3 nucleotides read TGTGCCAGCAGTTCGGGGGACGGTACTCGTGCCTACGAGCAGTACTTC. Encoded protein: CASSSGDGTRAYEQYF.

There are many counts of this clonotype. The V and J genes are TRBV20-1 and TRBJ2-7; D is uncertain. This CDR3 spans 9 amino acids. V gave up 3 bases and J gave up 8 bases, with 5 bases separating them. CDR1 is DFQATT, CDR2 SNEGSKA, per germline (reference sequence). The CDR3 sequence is CSASHQQYF. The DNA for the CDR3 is TGCAGTGCTAGTCACCAGCAGTACTTC.

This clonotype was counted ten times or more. The CDR3 nucleotides are TGTGCCAGCAGCGTAAGTTTGAACACTGAAGCTTTCTTT. Translated: CASSVSLNTEAFF. This chain uses TRBV7-3 with TRBJ1-1; D is undetermined. CDR1 and CDR2 from the germline V gene are SGHTA and FQGTGA. The CDR3 runs 13 residues. Deletions cut 5 bases from V and 0 bases from J, with 7 bases between.

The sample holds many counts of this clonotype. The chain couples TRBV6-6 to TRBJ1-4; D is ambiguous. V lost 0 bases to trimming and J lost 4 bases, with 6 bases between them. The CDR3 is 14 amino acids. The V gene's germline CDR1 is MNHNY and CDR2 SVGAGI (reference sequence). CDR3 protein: CASSYSNGNEKLFF. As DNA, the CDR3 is TGTGCCAGCAGTTACTCGAATGGTAATGAAAAACTGTTTTTT.

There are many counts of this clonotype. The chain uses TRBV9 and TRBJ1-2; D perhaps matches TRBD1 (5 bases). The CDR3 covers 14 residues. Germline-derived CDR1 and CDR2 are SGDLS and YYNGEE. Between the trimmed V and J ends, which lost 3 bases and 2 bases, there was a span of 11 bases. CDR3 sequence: CASSGGESNYGYTF. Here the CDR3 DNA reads TGTGCCAGCAGCGGGGGGGAGAGCAACTATGGCTACACCTTC.

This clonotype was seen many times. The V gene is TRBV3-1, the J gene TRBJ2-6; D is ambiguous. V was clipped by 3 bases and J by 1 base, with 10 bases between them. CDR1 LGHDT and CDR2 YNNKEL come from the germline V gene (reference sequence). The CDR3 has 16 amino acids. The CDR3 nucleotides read TGTGCCAGCAGCCACAACGGTGGGTCTGGGGCCAACGTCCTGACTTTC. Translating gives CASSHNGGSGANVLTF. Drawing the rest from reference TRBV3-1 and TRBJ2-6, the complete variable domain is DTAVSQTPKYLVTQMGNDKSIKCEQNLGHDTMYWYKQDSKKFLKIMFSYNNKELIINETVPNRFSPKSPDKAHLNLHINSLELGDSAVYFCASSHNGGSGANVLTFGAGSRLTVL.

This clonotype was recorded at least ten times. The CDR3 DNA reads TGTGCCAGCAGCTTAGGTCCCACTGAAGCTTTCTTT. It is translated as CASSLGPTEAFF. The chain links TRBV7-9 to TRBJ1-1; D unclear. Trimming shortened V by 1 base and J by 4 bases, and 4 bases separated the two germline ends. The CDR3 covers 12 residues. In germline, CDR1 is SEHNR, CDR2 FQNEAQ (reference sequence).

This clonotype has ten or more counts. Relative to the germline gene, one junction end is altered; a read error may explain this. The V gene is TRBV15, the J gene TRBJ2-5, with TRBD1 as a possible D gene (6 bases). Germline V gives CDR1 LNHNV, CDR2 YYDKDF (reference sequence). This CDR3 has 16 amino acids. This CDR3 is CATSRDRVTGVETQYF. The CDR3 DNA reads TGTGCCACCAGCAGAGATCGGGTGACAGGTGTGGAGACCCAGTATTTC.

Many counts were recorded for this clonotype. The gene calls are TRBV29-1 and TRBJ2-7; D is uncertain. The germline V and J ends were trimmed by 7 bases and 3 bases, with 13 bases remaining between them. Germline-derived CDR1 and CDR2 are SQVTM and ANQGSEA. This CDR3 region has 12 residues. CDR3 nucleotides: TGCAGCGCGCTAGGACCCCGCTACGAGCAGTACTTC. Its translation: CSALGPRYEQYF.

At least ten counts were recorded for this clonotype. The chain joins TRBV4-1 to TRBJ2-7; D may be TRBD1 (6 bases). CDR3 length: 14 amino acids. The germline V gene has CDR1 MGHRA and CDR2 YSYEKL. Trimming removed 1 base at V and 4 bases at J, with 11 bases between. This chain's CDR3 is CASSQAYREYEQYF. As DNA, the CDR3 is TGCGCCAGCAGCCAAGCTTACAGGGAGTACGAGCAGTACTTC.

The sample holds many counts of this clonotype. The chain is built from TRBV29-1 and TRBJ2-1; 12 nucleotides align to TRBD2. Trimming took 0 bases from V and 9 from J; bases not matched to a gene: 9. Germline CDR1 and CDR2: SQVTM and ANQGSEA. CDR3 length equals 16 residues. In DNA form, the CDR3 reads TGCAGCGTTGAAGATCCCGGACTAGCGGGATGGGGTGAGCAGTTCTTC. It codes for CSVEDPGLAGWGEQFF.

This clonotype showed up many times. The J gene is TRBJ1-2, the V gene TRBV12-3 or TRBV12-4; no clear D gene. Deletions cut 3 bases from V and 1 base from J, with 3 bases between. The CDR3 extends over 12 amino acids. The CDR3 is CASSFRNYGYTF. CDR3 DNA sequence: TGTGCCAGCAGTTTTCGTAACTATGGCTACACCTTC.

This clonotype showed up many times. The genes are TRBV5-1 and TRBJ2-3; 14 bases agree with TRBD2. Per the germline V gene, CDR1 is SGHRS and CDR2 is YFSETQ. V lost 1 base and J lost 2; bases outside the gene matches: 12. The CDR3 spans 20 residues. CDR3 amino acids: CASSLSGTGTSGGYTDTQYF. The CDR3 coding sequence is TGCGCCAGCAGCTTGTCCGGGACAGGGACTAGCGGGGGATACACAGATACGCAGTATTTT.

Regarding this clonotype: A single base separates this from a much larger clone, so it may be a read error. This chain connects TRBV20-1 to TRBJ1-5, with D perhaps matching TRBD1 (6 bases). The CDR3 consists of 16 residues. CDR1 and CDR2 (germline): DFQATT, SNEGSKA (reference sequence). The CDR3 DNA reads TGCAGTGCTAGAGGATTTGGGGGCTATAGCAATCAGCACCAGCATTTT. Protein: CSARGFGGYSNQHQHF.

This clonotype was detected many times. CDR3 nucleotide sequence: TGCAGTGCTAGAGACCGGGGGCGAGCTTGGACCCAGTACTTC. Its protein product is CSARDRGRAWTQYF. This chain links TRBV20-1 with TRBJ2-5; tentatively, D is TRBD1 or TRBD2 (6 bases each). The CDR3 length is 14 residues. V shed 0 bases and J shed 7 bases, with 15 bases lying between them. Germline assignment: CDR1 DFQATT and CDR2 SNEGSKA (reference sequence).

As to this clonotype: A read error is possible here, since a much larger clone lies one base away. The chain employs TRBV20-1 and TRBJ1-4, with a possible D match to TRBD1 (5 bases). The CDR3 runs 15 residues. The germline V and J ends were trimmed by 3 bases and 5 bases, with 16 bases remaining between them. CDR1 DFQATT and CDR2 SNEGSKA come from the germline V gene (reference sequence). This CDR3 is CSASHSVGGNEKLFF. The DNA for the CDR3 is TGCAGTGCTAGTCACTCGGTGGGGGGGAATGAAAAACTGTTTTTT.

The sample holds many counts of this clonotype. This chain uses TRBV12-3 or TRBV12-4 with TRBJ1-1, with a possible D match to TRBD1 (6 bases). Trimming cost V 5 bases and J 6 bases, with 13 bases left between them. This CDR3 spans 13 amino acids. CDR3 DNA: TGTGCCAGCAGTCCAACAGGGTTCGCTGAAGCTTTCTTT. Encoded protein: CASSPTGFAEAFF.

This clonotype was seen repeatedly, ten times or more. The DNA of the CDR3 is TGCAGTGCTAGAGATCTACTGACAGGAGATAACTATGGCTACACCTTC. Encoded protein: CSARDLLTGDNYGYTF. The V and J genes are TRBV20-1 and TRBJ1-2; D possibly corresponds to TRBD1 (6 bases). The V end was cut by 0 bases, the J end by 1 base, with 15 bases between. Germline CDR1 reads DFQATT; CDR2 reads SNEGSKA (reference sequence). CDR3 length equals 16 residues.

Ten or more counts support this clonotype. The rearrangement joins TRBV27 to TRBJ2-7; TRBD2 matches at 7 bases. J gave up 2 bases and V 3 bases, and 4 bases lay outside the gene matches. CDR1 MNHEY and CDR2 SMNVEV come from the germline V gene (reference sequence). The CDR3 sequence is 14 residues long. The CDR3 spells CASSLVAGPYEQYF. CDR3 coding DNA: TGTGCCAGCAGTTTGGTAGCGGGTCCCTACGAGCAGTACTTC.

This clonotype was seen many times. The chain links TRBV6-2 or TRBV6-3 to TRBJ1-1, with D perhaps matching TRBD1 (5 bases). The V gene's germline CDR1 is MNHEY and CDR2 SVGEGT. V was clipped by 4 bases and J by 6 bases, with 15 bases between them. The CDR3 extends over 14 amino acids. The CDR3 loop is CASSLWERGAEAFF. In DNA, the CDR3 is TGTGCCAGCAGTTTATGGGAAAGAGGGGCTGAAGCTTTCTTT.

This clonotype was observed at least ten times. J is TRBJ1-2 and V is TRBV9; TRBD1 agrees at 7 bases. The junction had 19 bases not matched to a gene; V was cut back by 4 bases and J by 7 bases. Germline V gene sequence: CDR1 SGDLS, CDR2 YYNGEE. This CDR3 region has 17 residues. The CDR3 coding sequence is TGTGCCAGCAGCCCGACCCCTCACCCCGATACAGGGGCTGGCTACACCTTC. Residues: CASSPTPHPDTGAGYTF.